A single T cell receptor (beta chain) is shown here with its context. Clones were sequenced by immunoSEQ multiplex PCR, and TCRdb holds only the in-frame ones, with some missing. The sample has some 120,000 clones; approximately 89% are singletons. The sample originates from a study of blood T cell repertoires in COVID-19. The specimen sequenced was peripheral blood. The sequence was collected from a woman in her sixties with acute or convalescent COVID-19.

The CDR3 here is CASTPEVVHPSHTIYF. DNA of the CDR3: TGTGCCAGCACCCCGGAGGTGGTCCACCCGAGCCACACCATATATTTT. The chain employs TRBV7-2 and TRBJ1-3; unclear D gene. Looked up from germline, CDR1 is SGHTA and CDR2 is FQGNSA. The CDR3 consists of 16 residues. Trimming shortened V by 7 bases and J by 8 bases, and 24 bases separated the two germline ends. Full variable domain (missing parts from reference TRBV7-2 and TRBJ1-3): GAGVSQSPSNKVTEKGKDVELRCDPISGHTALYWYRQSLGQGLEFLIYFQGNSAPDKSGLPSDRFSAERTGGSVSTLTIQRTQQEDSAVYLCASTPEVVHPSHTIYFGEGSWLTVV.